This T cell receptor (beta chain) derives from a study of hypomethylating agent response in myelodysplastic syndrome. The wider study: TET2 mutation, the most common, occurred in about 45% of the 11 patients.

Data came from immunoSEQ multiplex PCR; TCRdb stores just in-frame clones and leaves some out. This repertoire shows over 3,000 clones, around 80% found once; its top ten account for roughly 5.5%. The germline V and J ends were trimmed by 7 bases and 2 bases, with 11 bases remaining between them. CDR1 and CDR2 (germline): MNHEY, SVGAGI. CDR3 length: 14 amino acids. The TCR was taken from a human donor with myelodysplastic syndrome. Here the sequenced sample was bone marrow, taken before or after starting hypomethylating agent treatment for myelodysplastic syndrome (not recorded which). The rearrangement uses TRBV6-5 and TRBJ2-2, with D uncertain. The CDR3 sequence: CASKYFPNTGELFF. Written as DNA, the CDR3 is TGTGCCAGCAAGTATTTCCCAAACACCGGGGAGCTGTTTTTT.